The next 6 T cell receptor beta chains were all read from a single sample in a study of cytomegalovirus exposure and HLA in healthy donors. PCR involved 60 Vbeta and 13 Jbeta primers. Profiling relied on immunoSEQ multiplex PCR, and the TCRdb table lists in-frame clones only, not all of them. The table records roughly 180,000 clones, less than 80% of them present only once. Input material: PBMCs. Receptors originate from a female donor in good health and CMV-seronegative.

The chain uses TRBV21-1 and TRBJ1-1; the D call TRBD1 from the table was never checked on the DNA. TRBV21-1 is a pseudogene. The CDR3 is 15 amino acids. The CDR3 sequence: CASSKTRGRGTEAFF. DNA for the CDR3: TGTGCCAGCAGCAAAACCAGGGGTAGGGGCACTGAAGCTTTCTTT.

The chain couples TRBV4-2 to TRBJ2-3, with 13 positions matching TRBD2. The germline CDR1 and CDR2 sequences are LGHNA and YNFKEQ. The CDR3 length is 17 residues. The V gene end was trimmed by 0 bases and the J gene end by 3 bases; junction bases not matched to a gene: 3. DNA of the CDR3: TGTGCCAGCAGCCAAGATGTACTAGCGGGAGGGACAGATACGCAGTATTTT. Translating gives CASSQDVLAGGTDTQYF.

The J gene is TRBJ2-7, the V gene TRBV27; 13 bases fit TRBD2. This CDR3 is 14 amino acids long. With V trimmed by 6 bases and J by 5 bases, 4 bases remained unmatched. Germline CDR1 reads MNHEY; CDR2 reads SMNVEV (reference sequence). CDR3 protein: CASRPGTSGNEQYF. CDR3 coding DNA: TGTGCCAGCAGGCCCGGGACTAGCGGGAACGAGCAGTACTTC.

CDR3 DNA: TGTGCCAGCAGCCAAGTTACTGGAAACACCATATATTTT. It is translated as CASSQVTGNTIYF. The chain couples TRBV4-2 to TRBJ1-3; D gene ambiguous. The CDR3 extends over 13 amino acids. CDR1 and CDR2 from the germline V gene are LGHNA and YNFKEQ. V shed 1 base and J shed 2 bases, with 3 bases lying between them.

J is TRBJ2-3 and V is TRBV9; no clear D gene. The CDR3 is 13 amino acids. The germline gives CDR1 SGDLS, CDR2 YYNGEE. Trimming shortened V by 0 bases and J by 3 bases, and 5 bases separated the two germline ends. The CDR3 DNA reads as TGTGCCAGCAGCGTAGCCCGGACAGATACGCAGTATTTT. It specifies CASSVARTDTQYF. Looking up the rest from reference TRBV9 and TRBJ2-3 gives the full variable domain: DSGVTQTPKHLITATGQRVTLRCSPRSGDLSVYWYQQSLDQGLQFLIQYYNGEERAKGNILERFSAQQFPDLHSELNLSSLELGDSALYFCASSVARTDTQYFGPGTRLTVL.

Comments on this clone: The junction shows a germline mismatch at one end, possibly a read error. The CDR3 region is CAGSGGGTYEQYF. The CDR3 coding sequence is TGTGCCGGCAGTGGCGGGGGTACCTACGAGCAGTACTTC. The rearrangement links TRBV7-9 to TRBJ2-7; 7 nucleotides line up with TRBD2. Germline V lookup: CDR1 SEHNR, CDR2 FQNEAQ (reference sequence). CDR3 size: 13 residues.